The T cell receptor (beta chain) under discussion was sequenced for a study of OX40 agonist ivuxolimab in advanced cancers. Study outcomes and limitations: In CD8+ T cells, expanded clones were on average more numerous than in CD4+.

Data came from immunoSEQ multiplex PCR; TCRdb stores just in-frame clones and leaves some out. The sample contains more than 70,000 clones, approximately 91% of which appear only once. As for this clone: Its antigen is still unknown.

This TCR was recovered from an adult with an advanced solid tumor such as melanoma, head and neck, liver or kidney cancer. The sequencing used CD4+ or CD8+ T cells sorted from blood, collected in a trial of the OX40 agonist ivuxolimab.

The CDR3 region has the DNA TGCAGCGCAGACAGGGGAGAAGAGACCCAGTACTTC. It codes for CSADRGEETQYF. The chain links TRBV29-1 to TRBJ2-5; 8 bases match TRBD1. The ends lost 7 bases at V and 3 bases at J; junction bases unmatched: 4. Germline V gene lookup returns CDR1 SQVTM and CDR2 ANQGSEA. CDR3 length: 12 residues.